The 27 T cell receptor beta chains below come from one sample, sequenced in a study of cytomegalovirus exposure and HLA in healthy donors (dated by TCRdb to about 2017). The library was made by the immunoSEQ multiplex PCR assay. A mixture of 60 forward primers for TCR Vbeta segments and 13 reverse primers for TCR Jbeta segments was used in the multiplex PCR. This immuneACCESS table, as held by TCRdb, lists in-frame sequences with V and J called but not all clones. Of the missing ones, under half trace to an unresolved V gene in checked studies; the others have no known cause. Across this sample there are 120,000 or so clones, with roughly 66% seen only once. Less than 2% of the sample rests with the top ten. The source material was PBMCs. Every receptor here comes from a man aged 18 to 30 in good health and CMV-seronegative.

This chain links TRBV28 with TRBJ1-2; 8 bases line up with TRBD1. Germline loops: CDR1 MDHEN, CDR2 SYDVKM. J was trimmed by 4 bases and V by 6 bases; bases with no gene match: 4. This CDR3 is built from 13 residues. Written as DNA, the CDR3 is TGTGCCAGCAGAACGACAGGGGCCTATGGCTACACCTTC. Translated: CASRTTGAYGYTF.

The chain is built from TRBV6-4 and TRBJ2-7, with 8 bases that match TRBD1. The CDR3 is 16 amino acids. The junction had 6 bases not matched to a gene; V was cut back by 0 bases and J by 2 bases. The germline V gene has CDR1 MRHNA and CDR2 SNTAGT. CDR3 nucleotides: TGTGCCAGCAGTGACTCGAGGACCAGGGGGCCCTACGAGCAGTACTTC. Residues: CASSDSRTRGPYEQYF.

The chain is built from TRBV28 and TRBJ2-2; 10 nucleotides align to TRBD2. CDR1 and CDR2 from the germline V gene are MDHEN and SYDVKM. V gave up 5 bases and J gave up 7 bases; unmatched junction bases: 7. The CDR3 covers 15 residues. The DNA for the CDR3 is TGTGCCAGCAGTCCTAGCGGGAGTAGGGTCGGGGAGCTGTTTTTT. This gives the protein CASSPSGSRVGELFF. Looking up the rest from reference TRBV28 and TRBJ2-2 gives the full variable domain: DVKVTQSSRYLVKRTGEKVFLECVQDMDHENMFWYRQDPGLGLRLIYFSYDVKMKEKGDIPEGYSVSREKKERFSLILESASTNQTSMYLCASSPSGSRVGELFFGEGSRLTVL.

This chain links TRBV7-9 with TRBJ2-7; 7 bases map to TRBD2. CDR3 length: 13 residues. Germline V gene data show CDR1 as SEHNR and CDR2 as FQNEAQ (reference sequence). V shed 6 bases, J shed 4 bases, and the junction held 6 bases outside the gene matches. Here the CDR3 DNA reads TGTGCCAGCAGTTGGACTAGTAGATACGAGCAGTACTTC. Residues: CASSWTSRYEQYF.

This clone was counted only a few times. This sequence joins TRBV27 and TRBJ2-2; D is unclear. V lost 8 bases and J lost 2, with 12 bases in between. The CDR3 sequence is 14 residues long. CDR1 is MNHEY, CDR2 SMNVEV, per germline (reference sequence). In nucleotides, the CDR3 is TGTGCCAGCGGTCGCAGCGTCAACACCGGGGAGCTGTTTTTT. Encoded protein: CASGRSVNTGELFF.

The CDR3 bases are TGCGCCAGCAGCCAAGAAGTCGGGACTAGCGGTAATGAGCAGTTCTTC. Translating it yields CASSQEVGTSGNEQFF. The chain links TRBV4-1 to TRBJ2-1, with 11 bases aligning to TRBD2. This CDR3 region has 16 residues. Unmatched junction bases numbered 5, after V lost 0 bases and J lost 7 bases. Germline V lookup: CDR1 MGHRA, CDR2 YSYEKL.

The V gene is TRBV28, the J gene TRBJ2-5; no clear D gene. Looked up from germline, CDR1 is MDHEN and CDR2 is SYDVKM. The CDR3 runs 11 residues. With 5 bases removed from V and 7 bases from J, the gap between germline ends came to 8 bases. The CDR3 nucleotides are TGTGCCAGCAGTCTGAGTGGGACCCAGTACTTC. This translates into CASSLSGTQYF.

This chain links TRBV25-1 with TRBJ1-4, with a possible D match to TRBD1 (5 bases). The CDR3 totals 13 residues. From germline, CDR1 is MGHDK and CDR2 SYGVNS. Trimming pared 6 bases from V and 6 bases from J, leaving 11 bases between. The DNA for the CDR3 is TGTGCCAGCAGAGGGGCAGCTTATGAAAAACTGTTTTTT. It specifies CASRGAAYEKLFF.

This clone was picked up a small number of times. This chain joins TRBV20-1 and TRBJ2-7, with D hard to call. This CDR3 spans 11 amino acids. Germline V CDR1 and CDR2: DFQATT, SNEGSKA (reference sequence). The V end lost 3 bases, the J end lost 3 bases, and 6 bases lay between the germline ends. CDR3 sequence (DNA): TGCAGTGCTAGCGAGGTCTACGAGCAGTACTTC. Translating it yields CSASEVYEQYF.

This clone has only a few counts. The V call is TRBV7-3, the J call TRBJ1-2; maybe TRBD1 (5 bases). The V and J ends lost 1 base and 7 bases respectively, with 7 bases between them. This CDR3 is built from 12 residues. Germline V gene data show CDR1 as SGHTA and CDR2 as FQGTGA. CDR3 coding DNA: TGTGCCAGCAGCTTAATAGGGGCTGGCTACACCTTC. It specifies CASSLIGAGYTF. The full variable domain, with the rest looked up from reference TRBV7-3 and TRBJ1-2, is GAGVSQTPSNKVTEKGKYVELRCDPISGHTALYWYRQSLGQGPEFLIYFQGTGAADDSGLPNDRFFAVRPEGSVSTLKIQRTERGDSAVYLCASSLIGAGYTFGSGTRLTVV.

This clone appeared a few times. The V and J genes are TRBV7-2 and TRBJ1-5; D remains ambiguous. The CDR3 is made up of 16 amino acids. CDR1 is SGHTA, CDR2 FQGNSA, per germline. V was pared by 3 bases and J by 5 bases, with 17 bases between. The CDR3 sequence: CASSFRAVSGDQPQHF. CDR3 coding DNA: TGTGCCAGCAGCTTTAGGGCAGTAAGCGGGGATCAGCCCCAGCATTTT.

The V and J genes are TRBV5-6 and TRBJ2-7; 8 positions agree with TRBD1. The length of the CDR3 is 15 residues. V lost 3 bases to trimming and J lost 2 bases; unmatched junction nucleotides: 7. Germline CDR1 is SGHDT and CDR2 is YYEEEE. CDR3 sequence reads: CASSSDRDRPYEQYF. The CDR3 DNA reads as TGTGCCAGCAGCTCGGACCGGGACAGGCCCTACGAGCAGTACTTC.

This clone has just a few counts. This chain joins TRBV7-2 and TRBJ1-5; 10 bases fit TRBD1. V gave up 5 bases and J gave up 4 bases; unmatched junction bases: 2. The CDR3 has 14 residues. Germline V lookup: CDR1 SGHTA, CDR2 FQGNSA. CDR3 sequence: CASSQGQGNQPQHF. As DNA, the CDR3 is TGTGCCAGCAGCCAGGGACAGGGGAATCAGCCCCAGCATTTT.

V is TRBV14 and J is TRBJ2-7; no clear D gene. Trimming stripped 3 bases from V and 1 base from J, with 4 bases between. Germline-derived CDR1 and CDR2 are SGHDN and FVKESK. This CDR3 spans 12 amino acids. The CDR3 DNA reads TGTGCCAGCAGCCACACATCCTACGAGCAGTACTTC. Amino acids: CASSHTSYEQYF.

This rearrangement joins TRBV6-5 to TRBJ1-2; TRBD1 might be the D (6 bases). V lost 8 bases and J 1 base, leaving 17 bases between the germline ends. The germline CDR1 and CDR2 sequences are MNHEY and SVGAGI. The CDR3 contains 15 residues. DNA for the CDR3: TGTGCCAGCGCCCCATACCGGACAGTTAACTATGGCTACACCTTC. It is translated as CASAPYRTVNYGYTF.

In this sample, this clone turned up a few times. The CDR3 here is CSVEAARQGVGYGYTF. CDR3 in DNA: TGCAGCGTTGAGGCTGCGAGACAGGGAGTCGGCTATGGCTACACCTTC. The V gene is TRBV29-1, the J gene TRBJ1-2; the match to TRBD1 covers 7 bases. The CDR3 extends over 16 amino acids. V was clipped by 3 bases and J by 4 bases; unmatched bases: 14. CDR1 and CDR2 from the germline V gene are SQVTM and ANQGSEA.

This rearrangement joins TRBV5-1 to TRBJ2-1, with 7 nucleotides matching TRBD1. Germline V gene lookup returns CDR1 SGHRS and CDR2 YFSETQ. The ends lost 4 bases at V and 0 bases at J; junction bases unmatched: 13. CDR3 length equals 18 residues. The CDR3 sequence: CASSRGQNIPYSYNEQFF. CDR3 nucleotide sequence: TGCGCCAGCAGCCGGGGACAGAACATCCCCTACTCCTACAATGAGCAGTTCTTC.

In DNA form, the CDR3 reads TGTGCCAGCAGCGTAGGCACAGGGCAAGAGACCCAGTACTTC. Translation gives CASSVGTGQETQYF. The rearrangement uses TRBV9 and TRBJ2-5; a possible D gene is TRBD1 (6 bases). CDR3 length: 14 amino acids. Trimming cost V 0 bases and J 2 bases, with 8 bases left between them. Germline CDR1 and CDR2: SGDLS and YYNGEE.

The chain couples TRBV7-9 to TRBJ2-7; 10 nucleotides match TRBD1. V trimming: 3 bases; J trimming: 5 bases; junction bases outside the gene matches: 4. Germline CDR1 and CDR2: SEHNR and FQNEAQ (reference sequence). There are 14 residues in the CDR3. The CDR3 protein is CASSFGTGADEQYF. The CDR3 region has the DNA TGTGCCAGCAGCTTCGGGACAGGGGCCGACGAGCAGTACTTC.

This chain joins TRBV19 and TRBJ1-5; 11 positions agree with TRBD1. CDR3 length: 17 residues. CDR1 is LNHDA, CDR2 SQIVND, per germline (reference sequence). With V trimmed by 6 bases and J by 0 bases, 7 bases remained unmatched. CDR3 sequence reads: CASRTGTGGYSNQPQHF. CDR3 DNA: TGTGCCAGTAGGACCGGGACAGGGGGGTATAGCAATCAGCCCCAGCATTTT. Together with reference TRBV19 and TRBJ1-5, the CDR3 gives the full variable domain: DGGITQSPKYLFRKEGQNVTLSCEQNLNHDAMYWYRQDPGQGLRLIYYSQIVNDFQKGDIAEGYSVSREKKESFPLTVTSAQKNPTAFYLCASRTGTGGYSNQPQHFGDGTRLSIL.

The chain links TRBV13 to TRBJ2-7, with TRBD2 as a possible D gene (5 bases). Germline assignment: CDR1 PRHDT and CDR2 FYEKMQ (reference sequence). With 5 bases removed from V and 7 bases from J, the gap between germline ends came to 9 bases. CDR3 length: 11 residues. The DNA of the CDR3 is TGTGCCAGCAGCGGGAGAGGGGAGCAGTACTTC. Protein sequence: CASSGRGEQYF.

The chain uses TRBV6-5 and TRBJ2-7; a possible D gene is TRBD1 (7 bases). V lost 6 bases and J lost 1, with 10 bases in between. This CDR3 contains 13 residues. Germline V CDR1 and CDR2: MNHEY, SVGAGI. In nucleotides, the CDR3 is TGTGCCAGCAGGCGGGACAGTTCCTACGAGCAGTACTTC. Its translation: CASRRDSSYEQYF.

A single count supports this clone. The genes are TRBV30 and TRBJ1-2; 7 bases fit TRBD1. Germline V gene sequence: CDR1 GTSNPN, CDR2 SVGIG (reference sequence). The CDR3 contains 16 residues. Germline trimming cut 1 base from V and 4 bases from J; bases unmatched to any gene: 12. This chain's CDR3 is CAWSGLTGTLLYGYTF. The CDR3 DNA follows: TGTGCCTGGAGTGGACTGACAGGGACCCTTCTCTATGGCTACACCTTC. Drawing the rest from reference TRBV30 and TRBJ1-2, the complete variable domain is SQTIHQWPATLVQPVGSPLSLECTVEGTSNPNLYWYRQAAGRGLQLLFYSVGIGQISSEVPQNLSASRPQDRQFILSSKKLLLSDSGFYLCAWSGLTGTLLYGYTFGSGTRLTVV.

The rearrangement links TRBV15 to TRBJ2-7; 10 bases are shared with TRBD2. V gave up 6 bases and J gave up 3 bases; unmatched junction bases: 2. CDR3 length: 13 amino acids. Germline CDR1 LNHNV, CDR2 YYDKDF (reference sequence). CDR3 DNA: TGTGCCACCAGATCTAGCGGGGGCTACGAGCAGTACTTC. Protein: CATRSSGGYEQYF.

This chain joins TRBV5-1 and TRBJ2-1, with D tentatively TRBD1 (6 bases). Germline loops: CDR1 SGHRS, CDR2 YFSETQ. The V and J ends lost 3 bases and 0 bases respectively, with 10 bases between them. The CDR3 runs to 15 residues. This chain's CDR3 is CASSSGQSSYNEQFF. In nucleotides, the CDR3 is TGCGCCAGCAGCTCCGGACAGAGCTCCTACAATGAGCAGTTCTTC.

The genes are TRBV7-9 and TRBJ2-3; D not resolved. V lost 6 bases to trimming and J lost 6 bases, with 10 bases between them. The CDR3 sequence is 12 residues long. From germline, CDR1 is SEHNR and CDR2 FQNEAQ (reference sequence). The CDR3, as DNA: TGTGCCAGCAGACCAGACGGGGATACGCAGTATTTT. Its translation is CASRPDGDTQYF.

Remarks on this clone: One end of the junction is discordant with germline, which a read error may explain. The chain links TRBV7-9 to TRBJ2-2, with 13 bases matching TRBD2. CDR1 and CDR2 (germline): SEHNR, FQNEAQ (reference sequence). The CDR3 runs to 19 residues. CDR3 sequence reads: CSSSSRLAGGSSNTGELFF. CDR3 DNA: TGTTCCAGCAGCTCTAGACTAGCGGGGGGCTCATCGAACACCGGGGAGCTGTTTTTT. Full variable domain (remainder filled in from reference TRBV7-9 and TRBJ2-2): DTGVSQNPRHKITKRGQNVTFRCDPISEHNRLYWYRQTLGQGPEFLTYFQNEAQLEKSRLLSDRFSAERPKGSFSTLEIQRTEQGDSAMYLCSSSSRLAGGSSNTGELFFGEGSRLTVL.